This TCR beta chain was identified in a study of T-cell memory formation after mild COVID-19 (dated by TCRdb to the early 2020s). Regarding the study in general: TCR sequence clusters from the two donors were found to be largely donor specific. Longitudinal TCRalpha and TCRbeta repertoire sequencing tracked T-cell clones expanding and contracting after mild COVID-19 in a couple of donors. Two young, previously healthy adult volunteers, one female and one male, were included in the cohort.

In its sample, this clonotype was seen a few times. Its binding antigen is unknown. Nothing much larger sits one base from this clone, and base qualities are not available. Data came from an Illumina NovaSeq 6000. cDNA libraries for TCRalpha and TCRbeta were prepared by 5'RACE using constant-segment primers, with sample barcodes and unique molecular identifiers added. RNA was extracted from every sample with Trizol reagent. Library amplification was performed in two PCR steps, and a second sample barcode and Illumina TruSeq adapters were introduced in the second step. Libraries were sequenced on an Illumina NovaSeq with 2 x 150 bp paired-end reads. The authors' pipeline ran thus. Reads were demultiplexed and collapsed into UMI-guided consensus sequences with migec v1.2.7. Using mixcr v2.1.11, UMI consensuses were aligned to TRA and TRB V and J templates and then assembled into clonotypes. A clonotype was counted as expanded or contracted only if both edgeR and NoisET called the change significant, with noise models trained on biological replicates. For edgeR calls, the thresholds were a false discovery rate-adjusted p below 0.01 and a log2 fold-change of 1. As an exploratory analysis of dynamics, PCA with hierarchical clustering was applied to max-normalized trajectories of the 1000 most abundant clonotypes. Separately sequenced CD4+ and CD8+ repertoires were used to assign a CD4 or CD8 phenotype to each responding clone. The public reads were run again by TCRdb, first through fastp at Q25 and then through MiXCR, and only productive beta chains were kept. All rows with the same CDR3 protein become a single entry with the most common DNA and genes. The V and J calls were not made by the authors but by TCRdb's processing. The sample contains about half a million distinct CDR3 sequences, about 20% of them found a single time. Clones ranked in the top ten supply 9% to 15% of the sample.

PBMCs were isolated by Ficoll-Paque density gradient centrifugation. Study-wide conclusions, independent of this receptor: Contracting CD4+ clones were located mainly in the CM and EM memory subsets, whereas CD8+ clones were found to be enriched in EMRA. Whether the second-wave clones peaking on day 37 were SARS-CoV-2 specific was not confirmed. Clones that contracted from day 15 to 85 showed balanced CD4/CD8 phenotypes, whereas a second wave of clones that expanded from day 15 to 37 leaned towards CD4+. Only a couple of mild cases were covered by the study, and larger cohorts that include severe cases with pre-infection samples were considered necessary. Some responding clones were detected in pre-infection memory, which suggested that pre-existing cross-reactive memory T cells had joined the SARS-CoV-2 response.

The CDR3 runs 15 amino acids, cysteine and phenylalanine included. Solely the CDR3 DNA is kept, with 45 bases framed from the first base. After removal of 7 bases from V and 5 bases from J, the junction retains 11 bases not matched to a gene. The chain is made from TRBV12-3 or TRBV12-4 and TRBJ2-1; a stretch of 7 junction bases matches TRBD1. The specimen was PBMCs or a T cell subset sorted from them (not recorded which). The clonotype comes from an adult woman who had mild COVID-19 (a few samples of this study predate the infection). The sample titles of this study are shuffled in the database, so cell type and time point are left out; the donor was told from shared clones. The sequence in DNA is TGTGCCAGCACCACCTTCCGGGACAGAGACAATGAGCAGTTCTTC. Translated, this gives CASTTFRDRDNEQFF.